The clone carrying this TCR beta chain has just a few counts. The CDR3 is made up of 14 amino acids. V was shortened by 3 bases and J by 2 bases, with 8 bases between the two germline ends. CDR1 is KGHSH and CDR2 is LQKENI in the germline V gene. This entry belongs to a study of shared clonotypes between healthy human individuals. Assay: immunoSEQ multiplex PCR; the TCRdb copy retains only in-frame clones and omits some. Of approximately 2,000,000 clones listed, under 95% are singletons. The sequenced material came from naive CD4+ T cells from PBMCs. Regarding subset: CD45RA+ positively selected. The clonotype comes from a man younger than 35 in good health. Some clones in this sample may be carry-over from other donors' samples. The chain carries TRBV18 and TRBJ1-5, with D uncertain. CDR3 coding DNA: TGTGCCAGCTCACCGGTGACCGGCAATCAGCCCCAGCATTTT. This sequence encodes CASSPVTGNQPQHF.